Described below is a single TCR beta chain sequence and its context. Its target is not known. Described time point: cycle 4 day 1 (C4D1), after 6 weeks of nivolumab. Each of the patients experienced relapse following autologous stem cell transplantation, and their brentuximab vedotin exposure differed. Magnetic depletion of unwanted cells isolated CD4+ T cells from thawed PBMCs. These data originate in a study of PD-1 blockade in classical Hodgkin lymphoma. This table comes from immunoSEQ multiplex PCR, and its TCRdb copy is limited to in-frame clones, with some not included. Among 31,000 or so clones, 84% were seen once, and the ten largest hold approximately 0.81%. This CDR3 comprises 18 residues. J lost 0 bases, V lost 4 bases, and 8 bases had no gene match. Germline loops: CDR1 SGHRS, CDR2 YFSETQ. The study's findings and limits: CD4+ TCR diversity, unlike CD8+, climbed significantly by C4D1. Why repertoires differed is undefined; disease activity or prior therapy possibly contributed.

V and J are TRBV5-1 and TRBJ2-2, with TRBD2 identical over 11 bases. This sequence was found in a human donor with classical Hodgkin lymphoma. The sequencing here drew on CD4+ T cells from blood, taken before the fourth cycle of nivolumab. The CDR3, as DNA: TGCGCCAGCAGCCTAACTAGCGGGGGTTACTCGAACACCGGGGAGCTGTTTTTT. Translation gives CASSLTSGGYSNTGELFF.